This T cell receptor beta chain is drawn from a study of cytomegalovirus exposure and HLA in healthy donors. Study-level findings and limits: Data from an earlier analysis indicated that most TCR beta V segments were productive either about 90% or about 30% of the time. Overall, about 160 TCR beta chains were annotated as cytomegalovirus-associated.

With regard to this clone: The antigen is unknown.

This PCR relied on a set of 60 Vbeta primers and 13 Jbeta primers. Profiling relied on immunoSEQ multiplex PCR, and the TCRdb table lists in-frame clones only, not all of them. The sample has 65,000 to 85,000 clones. The CDR3 totals 15 residues. V lost 4 bases to trimming and J lost 4 bases; unmatched junction nucleotides: 5. The specimen sequenced was PBMCs. The receptor was isolated from a woman between 55 and 75 years old in good health and CMV-seronegative. This chain uses TRBV23-1 with TRBJ1-5; 9 positions agree with TRBD1. TRBV23-1 is recorded as an ORF, its role being uncertain. The CDR3 protein is CASSPGQGRNQPQHF. CDR3 in DNA: TGCGCCAGCAGTCCCGGACAGGGGCGGAATCAGCCCCAGCATTTT.